This T cell receptor (beta chain) was captured by sequencing in a study of T cell responses to AZD1222 COVID-19 vaccine. V was cut by 3 bases and J by 7 bases, with 19 bases left in between. The CDR3 consists of 16 residues. Germline V gene lookup returns CDR1 KGHSH and CDR2 LQKENI. Assay used: immunoSEQ multiplex PCR; TCRdb lists only in-frame clones, some missing. The top ten clones hold roughly 3.1% of a sample with some 79,000 clones, roughly 85% of them seen once. This TCR was recovered from an adult who received the AZD1222 COVID-19 vaccine. This specimen consisted of peripheral blood, obtained 28 days after the second AZD1222 dose. This chain joins TRBV18 and TRBJ1-5; maybe TRBD1 (6 bases). The CDR3 nucleotides read TGTGCCAGCTCACCGACCCCGGGGACACTTGGGCAGCCCCAGCATTTT. It yields the protein CASSPTPGTLGQPQHF.